Listed here are 19 T cell receptor beta chains from one sample, sequenced in a study of shared clonotypes between healthy human individuals. Assay: immunoSEQ multiplex PCR; the TCRdb copy retains only in-frame clones and omits some. The sample carries fewer than 550,000 clones, about three quarters recorded once. Material: PBMCs. These receptors were obtained from a woman in her 40s in good health. Some clones in this sample may be carry-over from other donors' samples.

This clone has only a few counts. This chain joins TRBV25-1 and TRBJ2-7, with 8 nucleotides matching TRBD2. V lost 7 bases and J lost 7; bases outside the gene matches: 6. The CDR3 is made up of 12 amino acids. CDR1 is MGHDK, CDR2 SYGVNS, per germline. CDR3 amino acids: CASTGKREEQYF. The CDR3, as DNA: TGTGCCAGCACGGGAAAGCGGGAGGAGCAGTACTTC.

Comment on this clone: The sample holds other DNA sequences that translate to the same CDR3. The genes are TRBV15 and TRBJ1-4; no firm D call. The length of the CDR3 is 13 residues. Germline-derived CDR1 and CDR2 are LNHNV and YYDKDF (reference sequence). V was shortened by 0 bases and J by 8 bases, with 7 bases between the two germline ends. This CDR3 reads CATSRDRWEKLFF. For the CDR3, the DNA is TGTGCCACCAGCAGAGATCGGTGGGAAAAACTGTTTTTT.

The chain uses TRBV6-9 and TRBJ2-3; D is perhaps TRBD1 (6 bases). Deletions cut 5 bases from V and 4 bases from J, with 13 bases between. The germline V gene has CDR1 MNHGY and CDR2 SVAAGI. CDR3 length: 14 residues. This chain's CDR3 is CASSHPWGPDTQYF. In DNA, the CDR3 is TGTGCCAGCAGTCATCCGTGGGGGCCAGATACGCAGTATTTT.

The V gene is TRBV2, the J gene TRBJ1-1; D is unclear. CDR1 is SNHLY and CDR2 is FYNNEI in the germline V gene. The CDR3 is made up of 14 amino acids. V was trimmed by 8 bases and J by 0 bases, leaving 13 bases between them. In DNA form, the CDR3 reads TGTGCCAGCCAGGTATTACAGATGAACACTGAAGCTTTCTTT. The encoded protein is CASQVLQMNTEAFF.

V is TRBV4-3 and J is TRBJ2-7; D remains ambiguous. Germline CDR1 is LGHNA and CDR2 is YSLEER. CDR3 length: 14 amino acids. Trimming took 1 base from V and 6 from J, leaving 13 bases between them. The CDR3 region is CASSQVLGSGEQYF. The CDR3, as DNA: TGCGCCAGCAGCCAAGTACTGGGGTCGGGCGAGCAGTACTTC.

The rearrangement links TRBV28 to TRBJ2-1, with D maybe TRBD1 (6 bases). CDR1 and CDR2 (germline): MDHEN, SYDVKM. Trimming shortened V by 7 bases and J by 7 bases, and 17 bases separated the two germline ends. This CDR3 is built from 14 residues. CDR3 loop: CASNTQGGRNEQFF. Here the CDR3 DNA reads TGTGCCAGCAACACACAGGGCGGTAGAAATGAGCAGTTCTTC.

The chain recombines TRBV6-5 with TRBJ1-2; 7 nucleotides align to TRBD1. Germline V gene lookup returns CDR1 MNHEY and CDR2 SVGAGI. V trimming: 6 bases; J trimming: 2 bases; junction bases outside the gene matches: 9. The CDR3 contains 15 residues. CDR3 bases: TGTGCCAGCAGCCCAACCGTGACAGGGAACTATGGCTACACCTTC. Its translation is CASSPTVTGNYGYTF.

The genes are TRBV5-3 and TRBJ1-2; the match to TRBD1 covers 7 bases. TRBV5-3 is identified as an open reading frame with a role that is uncertain. V shed 0 bases, J shed 4 bases, and the junction held 3 bases outside the gene matches. The CDR3 has 14 residues. In nucleotides, the CDR3 is TGTGCCAGAAGCTTGGCCCAGGGGGTCTATGGCTACACCTTC. Its protein product is CARSLAQGVYGYTF.

The chain has TRBV21-1 and TRBJ2-2; the table's D call TRBD1 went unverified against the DNA. TRBV21-1 is given as a pseudogene. This CDR3 is built from 16 residues. The CDR3 coding sequence is TGTGCCAGCAACCAGGGGACAGCCGGTAGCACCGGGGAGCTGTTTTTT. It codes for CASNQGTAGSTGELFF.

Points on this clone: Other DNA sequences in this sample translate to the same CDR3. The CDR3 region has the DNA TGTGCCAGCTCACCGGCCTCCTCCTACGAGCAGTACTTC. Translation gives CASSPASSYEQYF. The J gene is TRBJ2-7, the V gene TRBV18; the D is unclear. The CDR3 length is 13 residues. The V and J ends lost 3 bases and 0 bases respectively, with 6 bases between them. Germline values: CDR1 KGHSH, CDR2 LQKENI.

The chain employs TRBV5-4 and TRBJ1-1, with 9 bases identical to TRBD1. The CDR3 sequence is 15 residues long. Germline CDR1 and CDR2: SGHNT and YYREEE (reference sequence). V lost 5 bases to trimming and J lost 1 base; unmatched junction nucleotides: 6. The CDR3 nucleotides read TGTGCCAGCAGGATACAGGGGGCTGGGAACACTGAAGCTTTCTTT. It specifies CASRIQGAGNTEAFF.

As DNA, the CDR3 is TGTGCCAGCAGCTTAGCGTTGGCTAGCCTGGAGACCCAGTACTTC. This sequence encodes CASSLALASLETQYF. The chain combines TRBV11-2 with TRBJ2-5; possibly TRBD2 for D (5 bases). The ends were cut back, 1 base at V and 5 bases at J, with 14 bases in the middle. CDR1 is SGHAT, CDR2 FQNNGV, per germline. The CDR3 totals 15 residues.

This clone came up a few times. This sequence joins TRBV6-4 and TRBJ2-1; 13 bases fit TRBD2. Trimming cost V 6 bases and J 10 bases; bases outside gene matches: 6. CDR3 size: 14 residues. Germline CDR1 and CDR2: MRHNA and SNTAGT. The CDR3: CASSPGLAGEEQFF. The CDR3 region has the DNA TGTGCCAGCAGCCCTGGACTAGCGGGAGAAGAGCAGTTCTTC.

The gene calls are TRBV2 and TRBJ2-3, with TRBD2 identical over 10 bases. This CDR3 has 17 amino acids. V lost 7 bases to trimming and J lost 3 bases; unmatched junction nucleotides: 13. Germline CDR1 reads SNHLY; CDR2 reads FYNNEI. CDR3 DNA: TGTGCCAGCAAAGGGGGAGCGGGAGGGAAGGAGACAGATACGCAGTATTTT. It yields the protein CASKGGAGGKETDTQYF.

This clone appeared many times. The V and J genes are TRBV28 and TRBJ2-3; possible D gene TRBD2, 6 bases. Germline-derived CDR1 and CDR2 are MDHEN and SYDVKM. The CDR3 contains 13 residues. Deletions cut 6 bases from V and 5 bases from J, with 12 bases between. The CDR3 reads CASREGLEDTQYF. DNA of the CDR3: TGTGCCAGCAGGGAGGGCCTGGAAGATACGCAGTATTTT.

The chain couples TRBV18 to TRBJ2-1; the match to TRBD2 covers 10 bases. J gave up 5 bases and V 6 bases, and 7 bases lay outside the gene matches. CDR3 length: 15 residues. CDR1 is KGHSH and CDR2 is LQKENI in the germline V gene. The CDR3 loop is CASSERTSGNNEQFF. The CDR3, as DNA: TGTGCCAGCTCCGAAAGGACTAGCGGCAACAATGAGCAGTTCTTC.

The V gene is TRBV2, the J gene TRBJ2-5; D is perhaps TRBD2 (5 bases). V gave up 7 bases and J gave up 4 bases, with 19 bases separating them. The germline gives CDR1 SNHLY, CDR2 FYNNEI. CDR3 length: 15 amino acids. In nucleotides, the CDR3 is TGTGCCAGCATCAAAAGTTGGGAGAGCGGAGAGACCCAGTACTTC. Its protein product is CASIKSWESGETQYF.

The V gene is TRBV7-9, the J gene TRBJ2-2; TRBD1 matches at 8 bases. The V segment lost 3 bases and the J segment 4 bases; nucleotides outside the gene matches: 7. The length of the CDR3 is 16 residues. Looked up from germline, CDR1 is SEHNR and CDR2 is FQNEAQ (reference sequence). The CDR3 DNA reads as TGTGCCAGCAGCTTTTCCCGGACAGGGACCACCGGGGAGCTGTTTTTT. It encodes CASSFSRTGTTGELFF. Looking up the rest from reference TRBV7-9 and TRBJ2-2 gives the full variable domain: DTGVSQNPRHKITKRGQNVTFRCDPISEHNRLYWYRQTLGQGPEFLTYFQNEAQLEKSRLLSDRFSAERPKGSFSTLEIQRTEQGDSAMYLCASSFSRTGTTGELFFGEGSRLTVL.

This clone was recorded only once. The chain has TRBV2 and TRBJ1-4, with D uncertain. V was pared by 11 bases and J by 4 bases, with 14 bases between. The CDR3 length is 13 residues. Germline CDR1 and CDR2: SNHLY and FYNNEI. The CDR3 region has the DNA TGTGCCGCCCGGGGAGCGGGTAATGAAAAACTGTTTTTT. It is translated as CAARGAGNEKLFF.